One sample yielded the 26 T cell receptor delta chains listed below, sequenced in a study of γδ T cells in repeated Plasmodium falciparum infection. TCRdb reanalysed the multiplex PCR reads with CATT. The table includes about 51,000 delta-chain clones, roughly 1.9% detected once. Flow sorting of PBMC yielded separate Vgamma9/Vdelta2+ and Vdelta2-negative gammadelta T cell populations for bulk repertoire analysis. Sequenced sample: gamma-delta T cells from blood. The source is a pool of human donors (malaria-infected and uninfected, not separated).

Concerning this clone: The translation of this DNA and the TCRdb protein of a much larger clone differ at residue 10, probably owing to a read error; the protein shown here is translated from the DNA. The chain carries TRDV2 and TRDJ1, with a possible D match to TRDD3 (5 bases). Matching the DNA to germline supplied the J gene, which TCRdb does not give. The CDR3 is made up of 14 amino acids. The germline V gene has CDR1 GEAIGNYY and CDR2 EKD. In DNA, the CDR3 is TGTGCCTGTGACACCTTGGGGCTCGCCGAGAAACTCATCTTT. It yields the protein CACDTLGLAEKLIF.

Note on this clone: The protein in TCRdb stems from a much larger clone and differs at residue 8 from this DNA's translation, likely a read error; here the protein is translated from the DNA. The chain combines TRDV2 with TRDJ1, with 9 positions matching TRDD3. Here the J gene was assigned by germline matching of the DNA, as TCRdb has none. The CDR3 contains 21 residues. CDR1 GEAIGNYY and CDR2 EKD come from the germline V gene. V dropped 1 base and J dropped 0; count of bases not matched to a gene: 20. The CDR3 coding sequence is TGTGCCTGTGACACTCTTGTTTCTACTATCGTACTGGGGGACCACACCGATAAACTCATCTTT. The encoded protein is CACDTLVSTIVLGDHTDKLIF.

This clone has just a few counts. A read error is the likely source, as a far larger clone sits one nucleotide away. This CDR3 is also generated by other DNA sequences in the sample. This chain links TRDV3 with TRDJ1; 13 bases align to TRDD3. Because TCRdb records no J gene, it was assigned here through a match of the DNA to germline. Germline loops: CDR1 TVYSNPD, CDR2 GDNSRS (reference sequence). CDR3 length: 18 residues. CDR3: CAFGFYWGIRLTTDKLIF. The CDR3, as DNA: TGTGCTTTTGGGTTCTACTGGGGGATACGCCTCACCACCGATAAACTCATCTTT.

Of note for this clone: TCRdb records a much larger clone's protein for this DNA, with a difference at residue 12 that likely arises from a read error; the protein given is the translation of the DNA. The V call is TRDV3, the J call TRDJ1; the match to TRDD3 covers 7 bases. No J gene is reported in TCRdb; it was inferred here by comparing the DNA with germline. The V gene's germline CDR1 is TVYSNPD and CDR2 GDNSRS (reference sequence). The V segment lost 5 bases and the J segment 1 base; nucleotides outside the gene matches: 40. The CDR3 runs to 24 residues. In DNA, the CDR3 is TGTGCCCATGGGGTCTCCTTTTTATACTGGGGACCAACAAGGGTTCGATCTTGCACCGATAAACTCATCTTT. Protein: CAHGVSFLYWGPTRVRSCTDKLIF.

Many counts were recorded for this clone. A far larger clone is one base from this, pointing to a likely read error. Other DNA sequences in the same sample also yield this CDR3. The chain couples TRDV1 to TRDJ1, with TRDD3 matching over 10 bases. The J gene, missing from TCRdb, was assigned here through DNA to germline matching. Germline CDR1 reads TSWWSYY; CDR2 reads QGS. The CDR3 spans 21 residues. The CDR3 protein is CALGEPRFLRRWGIPTDKLIF. Written as DNA, the CDR3 is TGTGCCCTTGGGGAACCCCGTTTCCTACGTAGGTGGGGGATACCAACCGATAAACTCATCTTT.

This clone showed up many times. TCRdb has a much larger clone's protein, which differs at residue 3 from the translation of this DNA, likely because of a read error; what is shown is the protein translated from the DNA. The chain is built from TRDV2 and TRDJ1; 11 bases line up with TRDD3. Because TCRdb records no J gene, it was assigned here through a match of the DNA to germline. The germline CDR1 and CDR2 sequences are GEAIGNYY and EKD. This CDR3 is built from 18 residues. The CDR3 is CARDNVLGDNTRPGKLIF. The CDR3 DNA reads TGTGCCCGTGACAACGTACTGGGGGATAATACTAGGCCGGGTAAACTCATCTTT.

Ten or more counts support this clone. The chain's CDR3 is CALSTGWGRLIF. The DNA for the CDR3 is TGTGCTCTTTCTACTGGCTGGGGGCGGCTCATCTTT. The J gene went uncalled, whereas the V gene is TRDV1. CDR3 size: 12 residues. Germline V lookup: CDR1 TSWWSYY, CDR2 QGS.

Worth noting for this clone: This likely reflects a read error, since a far larger clone is one base away. This specimen includes other DNA sequences encoding the same CDR3. The chain couples TRDV1 to TRDJ1; D gene uncertain. Germline matching of the DNA provided the J gene here, since TCRdb leaves it blank. This CDR3 region has 22 residues. CDR1 is TSWWSYY, CDR2 QGS, per germline. CDR3: CALGELFYNSHCPFEPTDKLIF. Here the CDR3 DNA reads TGTGCTCTTGGAGAACTCTTCTATAACAGCCACTGCCCTTTTGAACCCACCGATAAACTCATCTTT.

This clone was seen more than once but under ten times. Translating this DNA gives a protein that differs at residue 10 from the TCRdb one, which belongs to a much larger clone; a read error is likely, and the protein shown is this translation. The chain recombines TRDV3 with TRDJ1; 11 bases fit TRDD3. The J gene, missing from TCRdb, was assigned here through DNA to germline matching. The CDR3 consists of 14 residues. The germline V gene encodes CDR1 TVYSNPD and CDR2 GDNSRS (reference sequence). The CDR3 sequence is CAEISLGDTEKLIF. CDR3 sequence (DNA): TGTGCCGAAATTTCGCTGGGGGATACCGAGAAACTCATCTTT.

With respect to this clone: This sequence may be a read error, since a much larger clone differs from it by one base. This rearrangement joins TRDV1 to TRDJ1; 7 positions match TRDD3. Since TCRdb gives no J gene, matching the DNA to germline was used here to assign it. The CDR3 is 20 amino acids. Germline assignment: CDR1 TSWWSYY and CDR2 QGS. CDR3 nucleotide sequence: TGCGCTCTTGGGGAACCCCGAACACACCTGGGGGGACTGTACACCGATAAACTCATCTTT. It specifies CALGEPRTHLGGLYTDKLIF.

This clone was seen repeatedly, ten times or more. A far larger clone is a single base away, which makes a read error likely. The sample holds other DNA sequences that translate to the same CDR3. This rearrangement joins TRDV3 to TRDJ1; 11 bases map to TRDD3. Per the germline V gene, CDR1 is TVYSNPD and CDR2 is GDNSRS (reference sequence). J gave up 2 bases and V 3 bases, and 26 bases lay outside the gene matches. CDR3 length: 21 amino acids. In DNA form, the CDR3 reads TGTGCCTTCCCGCGGGGCCTCCCCCGAAACTGGGGGATAGTAGCGACCGATAAACTCATCTTT. Translated, it gives CAFPRGLPRNWGIVATDKLIF. The whole variable domain, remainder taken from reference TRDV3 and TRDJ1, is CDKVTQSSPDQTVASGSEVVLLCTYDTVYSNPDLFWYRIRPDYSFQFVFYGDNSRSEGADFTQGRFSVKHILTQKAFHLVISPVRTEDSATYYCAFPRGLPRNWGIVATDKLIFGKGTRVTVEP.

The sample holds a few counts of this clone. A read error likely explains this, since a far larger clone differs by one base. The sample has other DNA sequences that encode this CDR3 too. The chain employs TRDV1 and TRDJ1; D tentatively reads TRDD2 or TRDD3 (9 bases each). The J gene comes from matching the DNA to germline here; TCRdb lacks it. This CDR3 spans 21 amino acids. Germline CDR1 reads TSWWSYY; CDR2 reads QGS. The CDR3 DNA sequence: TGTGCCCTTGGGCCCTTCCTACGTCCCCGACTGGGGGACCCGTACACCGATAAACTCATCTTT. Translation: CALGPFLRPRLGDPYTDKLIF.

This clone was observed many times. The protein recorded in TCRdb matches a much larger clone and deviates from this DNA's translation at residue 15, suggesting a read error; the protein here is obtained by translating the DNA. The CDR3: CACDTVGGIREEKTEKLIF. The CDR3 DNA sequence: TGTGCCTGTGACACCGTAGGAGGGATACGCGAAGAGAAAACCGAGAAACTCATCTTT. J is TRDJ1 and V is TRDV2, with 8 bases matching TRDD3. The J gene was missing in TCRdb and was found by matching the end of the DNA to germline. The CDR3 has 19 amino acids. Germline V gene sequence: CDR1 GEAIGNYY, CDR2 EKD.

This clone was counted between two and nine times. TCRdb lists the protein of a much larger clone for this DNA, which differs at residue 12, so this is likely a read error; the protein given here is translated from the DNA itself. The CDR3 sequence: CALGEQSYRVLRDTRIDKLIF. Written as DNA, the CDR3 is TGTGCTCTTGGGGAACAATCCTACCGAGTACTGAGGGATACGCGTATCGATAAACTCATCTTT. This sequence joins TRDV1 and TRDJ1, with 8 nucleotides matching TRDD3. No J gene was available from TCRdb, and it was assigned here by a germline match of the DNA. Germline CDR1 reads TSWWSYY; CDR2 reads QGS. The CDR3 sequence is 21 residues long. The V and J ends lost 1 base and 4 bases, in that order; junction bases with no gene match: 23.

In regard to this clone: The amino acid sequence in TCRdb belongs to a much larger clone and departs from this DNA's translation at residue 11, likely a sequencing read error; the sequence shown is translated from the DNA. The rearrangement uses TRDV3 and TRDJ1; 9 bases align to TRDD3. The J gene was missing in TCRdb and was found by matching the end of the DNA to germline. The CDR3 contains 14 residues. Germline V gene lookup returns CDR1 TVYSNPD and CDR2 GDNSRS (reference sequence). V shed 2 bases, J shed 9 bases, and the junction held 13 bases outside the gene matches. The CDR3 loop is CAFPRSGWGMELIF. In DNA form, the CDR3 reads TGTGCCTTTCCGCGCTCCGGCTGGGGGATGGAACTCATCTTT.

This clone was seen more than once but under ten times. TCRdb pairs this DNA with a much larger clone's protein that differs at residue 23, likely a read error; the protein shown was translated from the DNA. CDR3 region: CALGERFLLLDWGILTDYTDKLTF. CDR3 in DNA: TGTGCTCTTGGGGAACGATTCCTACTCCTGGACTGGGGGATACTCACCGATTACACCGATAAACTCACCTTT. No J gene was named, though the V gene is TRDV1; the table's D call of TRDD3 was not tested on the DNA. Germline V gene sequence: CDR1 TSWWSYY, CDR2 QGS. The CDR3 loop spans 24 amino acids.

For this clone: The protein that TCRdb holds for this DNA derives from a much larger clone and differs from the translated DNA at residue 10, which likely indicates a read error; the protein shown here is translated from the DNA. The rearrangement joins TRDV1 to TRDJ1; TRDD2 might be the D (5 bases). The CDR3 sequence is 13 residues long. Per germline, CDR1 TSWWSYY and CDR2 QGS. CDR3 sequence: CALGSPFSDNLIF. The CDR3 nucleotides read TGTGCTCTTGGGTCCCCCTTCTCCGATAATCTCATCTTT.

This clone showed up many times. The translation of this DNA and the TCRdb protein of a much larger clone differ at residue 20, probably owing to a read error; the protein shown here is translated from the DNA. The chain joins TRDV1 to TRDJ1; 10 bases map to TRDD3. No J gene is reported in TCRdb; it was inferred here by comparing the DNA with germline. The V gene's germline CDR1 is TSWWSYY and CDR2 QGS. The CDR3 spans 23 residues. The CDR3 reads CALGAPYEFLLWGIGAYTDRLIF. In DNA, the CDR3 is TGTGCTCTTGGGGCACCCTATGAATTCCTACTCTGGGGGATAGGAGCTTACACCGATAGACTCATCTTT.

This clone was seen only a few times. TCRdb's entry gives the protein of a much larger clone, which mismatches this DNA's translation at residue 18, likely from a read error; the protein reported here is translated from the DNA. The chain recombines TRDV1 with TRDJ1; 10 nucleotides agree with TRDD3. The J gene, left out of TCRdb, was set here by checking the DNA against germline. CDR1 is TSWWSYY, CDR2 QGS, per germline. This CDR3 comprises 21 residues. The CDR3 loop reads CALGSPSGFYWGIPYTDELIF. The CDR3 DNA is TGTGCTCTTGGGTCTCCTTCCGGATTCTACTGGGGGATCCCTTACACCGATGAACTCATCTTT.

Only a few counts were recorded for this clone. A far larger clone differs by one base, so this is likely a read error. The same CDR3 is also encoded by other DNA sequences in this sample. The chain joins TRDV1 to TRDJ1; 7 positions agree with TRDD3. The J gene was missing in TCRdb and was found by matching the end of the DNA to germline. The CDR3 runs to 20 residues. Germline assignment: CDR1 TSWWSYY and CDR2 QGS. The CDR3 loop is CALGERLPYWGPYRTDKLIF. DNA for the CDR3: TGTGCCCTTGGGGAGCGGCTCCCGTACTGGGGACCTTACCGCACCGATAAACTCATCTTT.

Comment on this clone: The protein that TCRdb holds for this DNA derives from a much larger clone and differs from the translated DNA at residue 7, which likely indicates a read error; the protein shown here is translated from the DNA. The rearrangement joins TRDV1 to TRDJ1; 9 bases map to TRDD2. In the absence of a J gene in TCRdb, the DNA was matched to germline to assign it here. V trimming: 0 bases; J trimming: 2 bases; junction bases outside the gene matches: 22. This CDR3 region has 22 residues. Per germline, CDR1 TSWWSYY and CDR2 QGS. The CDR3 coding sequence is TGTGCTCTTGGGGAACTGTATACCACCCGCCTTCCTACTTTCAGTTTTACCGATAAACTCATCTTT. Translation gives CALGELYTTRLPTFSFTDKLIF.

In this sample, this clone turned up many times. The protein in TCRdb stems from a much larger clone and differs at residue 14 from this DNA's translation, likely a read error; here the protein is translated from the DNA. J is TRDJ2 and V is TRDV1; D call uncertain. Since TCRdb gives no J gene, matching the DNA to germline was used here to assign it. Trimming removed 1 base from V and 12 bases from J, with 27 bases in between. CDR1 TSWWSYY and CDR2 QGS come from the germline V gene. CDR3 size: 18 residues. CDR3: CALGEPPLPSLPVPELFF. The CDR3 DNA reads TGTGCTCTTGGGGAACCCCCACTCCCCTCCCTGCCCGTCCCTGAACTCTTCTTT.

For this clone: This likely traces to a read error, being one base from a far larger clone. Within the sample, other DNA sequences also encode this same CDR3. This rearrangement joins TRDV1 to TRDJ1; 10 bases agree with TRDD3. Germline matching of the DNA provided the J gene here, since TCRdb leaves it blank. The germline CDR1 and CDR2 sequences are TSWWSYY and QGS. The CDR3 is 21 amino acids. CDR3 amino acids: CALGKRLLLWGIPMASDKLIF. The CDR3 DNA reads as TGTGCACTTGGGAAAAGGTTACTACTTTGGGGGATACCCATGGCGTCCGATAAACTCATCTTT.

In the case of this clone: The amino acid sequence in TCRdb belongs to a much larger clone and departs from this DNA's translation at residue 6, likely a sequencing read error; the sequence shown is translated from the DNA. The CDR3 DNA sequence: TGTGCCTCTTATTGCCGGGGGGATACTGTTTGGTACACCGATAAACTCATCTTT. It is translated as CASYCRGDTVWYTDKLIF. The chain joins TRDV3 to TRDJ1; 9 bases are shared with TRDD3. The J gene, not given by TCRdb, was assigned here from a germline match of the nucleotide sequence. Germline V lookup: CDR1 TVYSNPD, CDR2 GDNSRS (reference sequence). Trimming at V came to 4 bases and at J to 0 bases, leaving 18 bases not matched to a gene. This CDR3 comprises 18 residues. Using reference TRDV3 and TRDJ1 for the parts outside the CDR3, the full variable domain is CDKVTQSSPDQTVASGSEVVLLCTYDTVYSNPDLFWYRIRPDYSFQFVFYGDNSRSEGADFTQGRFSVKHILTQKAFHLVISPVRTEDSATYYCASYCRGDTVWYTDKLIFGKGTRVTVEP.

In its sample, this clone was seen many times. TCRdb pairs this DNA with a much larger clone's protein that differs at residue 9, likely a read error; the protein shown was translated from the DNA. V and J are TRDV1 and TRDJ1; no definite D call. No J gene was available from TCRdb, and it was assigned here by a germline match of the DNA. Looked up from germline, CDR1 is TSWWSYY and CDR2 is QGS. Trimming left V 2 bases short and J 0 bases short, with 16 bases between. The CDR3 is 17 residues long. The CDR3 DNA sequence: TGTGCTCTTGGGGAAGGCTATCCAGTGCTCTACACCGATAAACTCATCTTT. This translates into CALGEGYPVLYTDKLIF.

This clone occurred many times. Other DNA variants within this sample encode the same CDR3. The V gene is TRDV1, the J gene TRDJ1; 9 bases fit TRDD3. The CDR3 length is 22 residues. Unmatched junction bases numbered 25, after V lost 5 bases and J lost 0 bases. CDR1 and CDR2 from the germline V gene are TSWWSYY and QGS. In nucleotides, the CDR3 is TGTGCTCTTGGGCCCTTATTCCGACAGAAGAGTACTGGGGGACTTTACACCGATAAACTCATCTTT. Its translation: CALGPLFRQKSTGGLYTDKLIF.